These 22 T cell receptor beta chains originate from one sample sequenced in a study of shared clonotypes between healthy human individuals. Repertoires were generated with immunoSEQ multiplex PCR, while TCRdb's copy carries only in-frame clones and drops some. The sample has under 2,000,000 clones, roughly 94% seen once. CD45RO-negative, CCR7-selected cells formed the naive CD8 fraction, which excluded terminally differentiated effector memory CD45RA+ cells. The sequenced material came from naive CD8+ T cells sorted from blood. The receptors were sampled from a man between 18 and 35 years old in good health.

This chain connects TRBV6-1 to TRBJ2-1, with D possibly matching TRBD1 (5 bases). The CDR3 length is 14 residues. Germline V gives CDR1 MNHNS, CDR2 SASEGT. The germline V and J ends were trimmed by 2 bases and 9 bases, with 14 bases remaining between them. The CDR3 DNA is TGTGCCAGCAGTGAACTGGGCCTTGGGGCTGAGCAGTTCTTC. This gives the protein CASSELGLGAEQFF.

V gene TRBV21-1 combines with J gene TRBJ1-5; TRBD1 is the table's D call and was not checked against the DNA. TRBV21-1 is described as a pseudogene. This CDR3 is built from 14 residues. Written as DNA, the CDR3 is TGTGCCACCGAGGACAGGGATGGTAATCAGCCCCAGCATTTT. Its translation is CATEDRDGNQPQHF.

Turning to this clone: One end of the junction does not line up with germline, which may come from a read error. The rearrangement links TRBV7-9 to TRBJ1-1; 7 nucleotides match TRBD1. The CDR3 contains 12 residues. CDR1 and CDR2 from the germline V gene are SEHNR and FQNEAQ (reference sequence). The CDR3 sequence is CAGSLTGVAAFF. The CDR3 DNA reads TGTGCCGGCAGCCTTACAGGGGTTGCAGCTTTCTTT.

This chain joins TRBV10-3 and TRBJ2-7; TRBD2 aligns across 9 bases. In germline, CDR1 is ENHRY, CDR2 SYGVKD. CDR3 length: 15 amino acids. J was trimmed by 3 bases and V by 3 bases; bases with no gene match: 6. CDR3 in amino acids: CAISDPAAGGYEQYF. Here the CDR3 DNA reads TGTGCCATCAGTGATCCTGCAGCGGGGGGCTACGAGCAGTACTTC.

This chain joins TRBV4-1 and TRBJ2-7; 7 bases line up with TRBD1. Germline V lookup: CDR1 MGHRA, CDR2 YSYEKL. V dropped 8 bases and J dropped 0; count of bases not matched to a gene: 4. The CDR3 sequence is 13 residues long. The CDR3 sequence is CASPGQLSYEQYF. The CDR3 DNA is TGCGCCAGCCCGGGACAGCTCTCCTACGAGCAGTACTTC.

Worth noting for this clone: In the same sample, other DNA sequences code for this CDR3. This rearrangement joins TRBV7-9 to TRBJ2-2; D gene uncertain. Trimming shortened V by 5 bases and J by 0 bases, and 13 bases separated the two germline ends. The CDR3 is 16 residues long. The germline V gene encodes CDR1 SEHNR and CDR2 FQNEAQ (reference sequence). CDR3 in DNA: TGTGCCAGCAGCCCCCTTTGGACGGCGAACACCGGGGAGCTGTTTTTT. Its translation: CASSPLWTANTGELFF.

The V call is TRBV10-2, the J call TRBJ2-7, with D unresolved. Germline CDR1 is WSHSY and CDR2 is SAAADI. V lost 6 bases and J 6 bases, leaving 9 bases between the germline ends. The CDR3 spans 11 residues. CDR3 residues: CASRSPPEQYF. DNA for the CDR3: TGCGCCAGCAGATCCCCCCCCGAGCAGTACTTC.

The chain recombines TRBV29-1 with TRBJ2-7; 7 bases map to TRBD1. With 1 base clipped from V and 3 bases from J, the junction kept 15 bases outside the gene matches. Germline loops: CDR1 SQVTM, CDR2 ANQGSEA. The CDR3 loop spans 17 amino acids. The CDR3 DNA sequence: TGCAGCGTTGAAGGCACAGGGGATGGGCCGAGAGGCTACGAGCAGTACTTC. This codes for CSVEGTGDGPRGYEQYF.

The V gene is TRBV30, the J gene TRBJ2-7; perhaps D is TRBD1 or TRBD2 (5 bases each). Germline values: CDR1 GTSNPN, CDR2 SVGIG (reference sequence). The length of the CDR3 is 16 residues. The V and J ends lost 1 base and 4 bases respectively, with 20 bases between them. CDR3 sequence: CAWSAQTGTGLYEQYF. The CDR3 DNA is TGTGCCTGGAGTGCCCAGACCGGGACCGGGCTATACGAGCAGTACTTC.

The chain recombines TRBV15 with TRBJ2-7; TRBD1 agrees at 9 bases. The CDR3 has 16 amino acids. Trimming removed 5 bases from V and 3 bases from J; junction bases left unmatched: 11. Looked up from germline, CDR1 is LNHNV and CDR2 is YYDKDF (reference sequence). CDR3 region: CATSSSRTGDVYEQYF. The CDR3 bases are TGTGCCACCAGCTCTAGCCGGACAGGGGACGTCTACGAGCAGTACTTC.

The chain is built from TRBV5-4 and TRBJ2-3; 10 bases match TRBD2. The CDR3 runs to 17 residues. Germline loops: CDR1 SGHNT, CDR2 YYREEE (reference sequence). V dropped 4 bases and J dropped 4; count of bases not matched to a gene: 12. CDR3 nucleotides: TGTGCCAGCAGCCCTGAAGGAGCGGGGGGGATGGCAGATACGCAGTATTTT. Its protein is CASSPEGAGGMADTQYF. Supplemented by reference TRBV5-4 and TRBJ2-3, the full variable domain reads ETGVTQSPTHLIKTRGQQVTLRCSSQSGHNTVSWYQQALGQGPQFIFQYYREEENGRGNFPPRFSGLQFPNYSSELNVNALELDDSALYLCASSPEGAGGMADTQYFGPGTRLTVL.

The rearrangement uses TRBV2 and TRBJ2-7; TRBD1 aligns across 8 bases. V shed 6 bases, J shed 2 bases, and the junction held 6 bases outside the gene matches. This CDR3 is built from 14 residues. From germline, CDR1 is SNHLY and CDR2 FYNNEI. The CDR3 loop is CASSPGQAPYEQYF. The CDR3 DNA follows: TGTGCCAGCAGCCCGGGACAGGCGCCCTACGAGCAGTACTTC.

The chain joins TRBV9 to TRBJ2-1; 10 nucleotides align to TRBD2. This CDR3 region has 16 residues. Germline trimming cut 4 bases from V and 10 bases from J; bases unmatched to any gene: 14. The V gene's germline CDR1 is SGDLS and CDR2 YYNGEE. For the CDR3, the DNA is TGTGCCAGCAGCTCGTCAGTCCTAGCGGGGGCATGGGAGCAGTTCTTC. Translation: CASSSSVLAGAWEQFF. Using reference TRBV9 and TRBJ2-1 for the parts outside the CDR3, the full variable domain is DSGVTQTPKHLITATGQRVTLRCSPRSGDLSVYWYQQSLDQGLQFLIQYYNGEERAKGNILERFSAQQFPDLHSELNLSSLELGDSALYFCASSSSVLAGAWEQFFGPGTRLTVL.

This clone showed up just once. The rearrangement links TRBV29-1 to TRBJ2-7; 7 bases are shared with TRBD2. CDR1 and CDR2 (germline): SQVTM, ANQGSEA. Unmatched junction bases numbered 5, after V lost 5 bases and J lost 1 base. This CDR3 is 13 amino acids long. CDR3 sequence (DNA): TGCAGCGTTATCGCTAGCGGTTCCTACGAGCAGTACTTC. Its protein product is CSVIASGSYEQYF.

DNA for the CDR3: TGTGCCAGCAGCCGGGATGGGGGGCCCAACGAGCAGTACTTC. Protein: CASSRDGGPNEQYF. V gene TRBV7-8 combines with J gene TRBJ2-7, with D possibly called TRBD1 or TRBD2 (6 bases each). The CDR3 covers 14 residues. The germline gives CDR1 SGHVS, CDR2 FQNEAQ. Deletions cut 5 bases from V and 5 bases from J, with 16 bases between.

This rearrangement joins TRBV25-1 to TRBJ2-2; 8 bases map to TRBD1. This CDR3 region has 18 residues. V lost 1 base, J lost 0 bases, and 7 bases stayed unmatched. CDR1 is MGHDK, CDR2 SYGVNS, per germline. This CDR3 is CASSEWTWGQANTGELFF. As DNA, the CDR3 is TGTGCCAGCAGTGAATGGACTTGGGGACAGGCGAACACCGGGGAGCTGTTTTTT. Full variable domain (rest looked up from reference TRBV25-1 and TRBJ2-2): EADIYQTPRYLVIGTGKKITLECSQTMGHDKMYWYQQDPGMELHLIHYSYGVNSTEKGDLSSESTVSRIRTEHFPLTLESARPSHTSQYLCASSEWTWGQANTGELFFGEGSRLTVL.

The chain links TRBV7-2 to TRBJ2-3; D is unresolved. The ends were cut back, 5 bases at V and 4 bases at J, with 10 bases in the middle. The CDR3 runs to 13 residues. CDR1 and CDR2 (germline): SGHTA, FQGNSA. CDR3 sequence: CASSLDLSDTQYF. In DNA form, the CDR3 reads TGTGCCAGCAGCCTAGACTTATCAGATACGCAGTATTTT. Complete variable domain (other parts from reference TRBV7-2 and TRBJ2-3): GAGVSQSPSNKVTEKGKDVELRCDPISGHTALYWYRQSLGQGLEFLIYFQGNSAPDKSGLPSDRFSAERTGGSVSTLTIQRTQQEDSAVYLCASSLDLSDTQYFGPGTRLTVL.

The genes are TRBV19 and TRBJ1-2; no definite D call. V lost 7 bases, J lost 1 base, and 7 bases lay in between. This CDR3 is built from 12 residues. Germline V gives CDR1 LNHDA, CDR2 SQIVND (reference sequence). This chain's CDR3 is CASIARNYGYTF. CDR3 nucleotides: TGTGCCAGTATAGCGCGTAACTATGGCTACACCTTC.

This clone appeared a single time. This chain joins TRBV7-9 and TRBJ2-7; 7 bases agree with TRBD2. The CDR3 is 15 amino acids. V lost 1 base, J lost 2 bases, and 5 bases stayed unmatched. The germline gives CDR1 SEHNR, CDR2 FQNEAQ (reference sequence). CDR3 in DNA: TGTGCCAGCAGCTTAGTAGGCAGCGGGACCTACGAGCAGTACTTC. Translating gives CASSLVGSGTYEQYF.

The chain is built from TRBV12-5 and TRBJ1-1; 7 nucleotides align to TRBD1. V shed 2 bases, J shed 5 bases, and the junction held 11 bases outside the gene matches. The germline CDR1 and CDR2 sequences are LGHNT and FRNRAP. The CDR3 covers 16 residues. CDR3 loop: CASGLIQGSLRTEAFF. The CDR3 coding sequence is TGTGCTAGTGGTTTGATACAGGGGTCCCTGAGGACTGAAGCTTTCTTT.

J is TRBJ1-2 and V is TRBV5-5; the D is unclear. The germline gives CDR1 SGHKS, CDR2 YYEKEE (reference sequence). This CDR3 comprises 13 residues. Trimming stripped 0 bases from V and 6 bases from J, with 9 bases between. This CDR3 reads CASSLDGRNGYTF. CDR3 coding DNA: TGTGCCAGCAGCTTGGACGGCAGAAATGGCTACACCTTC.

The rearrangement uses TRBV21-1 and TRBJ2-1; the table's D call of TRBD2 was not tested on the DNA. TRBV21-1 is a pseudogene. The CDR3 runs 18 residues. The CDR3 sequence: CASPNGGSGGYSYNEQFF. CDR3 bases: TGTGCCAGCCCCAATGGGGGTAGCGGGGGATACTCCTACAATGAGCAGTTCTTC.